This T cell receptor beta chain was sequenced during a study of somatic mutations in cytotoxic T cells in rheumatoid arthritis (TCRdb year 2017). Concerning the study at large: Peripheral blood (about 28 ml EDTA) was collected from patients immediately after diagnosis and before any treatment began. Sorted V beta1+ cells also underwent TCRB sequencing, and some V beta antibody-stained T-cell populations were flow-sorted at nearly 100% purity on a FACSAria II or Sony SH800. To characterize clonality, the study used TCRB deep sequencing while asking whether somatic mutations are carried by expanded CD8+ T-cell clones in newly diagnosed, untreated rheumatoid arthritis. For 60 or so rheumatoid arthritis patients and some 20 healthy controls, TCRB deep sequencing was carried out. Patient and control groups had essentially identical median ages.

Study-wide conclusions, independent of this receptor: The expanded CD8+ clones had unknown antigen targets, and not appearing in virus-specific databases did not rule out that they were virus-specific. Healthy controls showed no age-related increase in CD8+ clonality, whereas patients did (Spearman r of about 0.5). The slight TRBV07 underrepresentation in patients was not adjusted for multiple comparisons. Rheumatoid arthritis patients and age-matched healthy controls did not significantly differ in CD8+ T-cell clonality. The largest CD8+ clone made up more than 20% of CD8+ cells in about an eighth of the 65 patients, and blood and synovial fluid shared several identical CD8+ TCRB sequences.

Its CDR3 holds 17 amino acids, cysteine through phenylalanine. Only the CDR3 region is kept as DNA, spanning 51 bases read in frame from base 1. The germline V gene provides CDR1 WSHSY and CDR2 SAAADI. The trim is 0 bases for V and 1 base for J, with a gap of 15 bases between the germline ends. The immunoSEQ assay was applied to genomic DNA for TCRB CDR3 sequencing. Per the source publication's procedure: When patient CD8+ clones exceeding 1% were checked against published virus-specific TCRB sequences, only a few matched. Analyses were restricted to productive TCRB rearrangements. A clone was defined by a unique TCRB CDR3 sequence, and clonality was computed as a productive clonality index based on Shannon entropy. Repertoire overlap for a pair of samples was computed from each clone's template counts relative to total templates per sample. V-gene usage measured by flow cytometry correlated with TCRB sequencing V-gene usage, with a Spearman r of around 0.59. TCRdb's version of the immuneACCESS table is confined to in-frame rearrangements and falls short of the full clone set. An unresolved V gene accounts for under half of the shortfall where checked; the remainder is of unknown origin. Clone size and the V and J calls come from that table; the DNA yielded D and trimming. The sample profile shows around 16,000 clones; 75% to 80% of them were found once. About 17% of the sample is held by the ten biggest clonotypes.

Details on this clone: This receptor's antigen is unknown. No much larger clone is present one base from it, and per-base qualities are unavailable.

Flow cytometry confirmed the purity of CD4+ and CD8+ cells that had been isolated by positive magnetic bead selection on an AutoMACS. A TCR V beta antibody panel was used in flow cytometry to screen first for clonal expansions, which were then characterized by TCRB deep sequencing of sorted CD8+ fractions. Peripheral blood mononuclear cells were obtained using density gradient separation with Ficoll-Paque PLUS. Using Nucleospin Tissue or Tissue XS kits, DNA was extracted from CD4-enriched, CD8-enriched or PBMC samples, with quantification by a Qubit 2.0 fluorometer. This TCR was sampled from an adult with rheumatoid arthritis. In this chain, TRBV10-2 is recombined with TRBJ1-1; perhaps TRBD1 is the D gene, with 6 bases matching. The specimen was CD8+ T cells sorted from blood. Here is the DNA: TGCGCCAGCAGTGAGTCTCTAAGGGGACAAAGGAACACTGAAGCTTTCTTT. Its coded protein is CASSESLRGQRNTEAFF.